This T cell receptor (beta chain) was sequenced during a study of T cells in Graves' hyperthyroidism and ophthalmopathy. Study details: At the time of initial diagnosis and before any treatment, peripheral blood was collected. General observations from the study: Most clonotypes expanded in the thyroid (above 0.001) were also present in blood.

The germline V gene has CDR1 SEHNR and CDR2 FQNEAQ (reference sequence). CDR3 size: 11 residues. Trimming cost V 3 bases and J 7 bases, with 7 bases left between them. Patients between 18 and 65 years old had hyperthyroidism, newly diagnosed and lasting under 2 months. It was 8.5 to 10 ml of fresh peripheral blood that supplied the PBMCs. The TCR beta CDR3 regions underwent amplification using RNA transcripts as the source. Primed by the HTBI set, a first-round RT-PCR was run on the TCR CDR3. TCRdb reanalysed the multiplex PCR reads using MiXCR and keeps one entry per CDR3 protein. The data contain about 620,000 distinct CDR3 sequences, under 20% of them seen just once; the ten biggest clones take up less than 4.5%. This clonotype was seen many times. Its antigen is not identified.

This sequence originates from a woman in her twenties or thirties with Graves' hyperthyroidism. This chain uses TRBV7-9 with TRBJ2-7; D remains ambiguous. Material for sequencing was blood. The CDR3 here is CASSLHTEQYF. DNA for the CDR3: TGTGCCAGCAGCTTGCATACGGAGCAGTACTTC.